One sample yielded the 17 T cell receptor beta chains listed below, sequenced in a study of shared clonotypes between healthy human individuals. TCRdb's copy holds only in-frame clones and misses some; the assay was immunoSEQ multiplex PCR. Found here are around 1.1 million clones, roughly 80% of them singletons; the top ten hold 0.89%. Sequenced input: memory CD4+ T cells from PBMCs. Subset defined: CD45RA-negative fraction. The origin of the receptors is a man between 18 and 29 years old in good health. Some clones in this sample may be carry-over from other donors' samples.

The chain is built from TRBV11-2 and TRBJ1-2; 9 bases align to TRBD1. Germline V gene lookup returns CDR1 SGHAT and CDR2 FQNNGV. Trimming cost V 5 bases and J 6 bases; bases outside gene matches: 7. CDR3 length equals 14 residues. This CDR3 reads CASSPSGQGHGYTF. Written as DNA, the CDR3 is TGTGCCAGCAGCCCATCGGGACAGGGACATGGCTACACCTTC.

CDR3 bases: TGCGCCAGCAGTCCAAACAGTTGGGTCACTGAAGCTTTCTTT. Translated: CASSPNSWVTEAFF. The rearrangement uses TRBV10-2 and TRBJ1-1; no reliable D call. V was cut by 5 bases and J by 4 bases, with 14 bases left in between. The CDR3 is 14 amino acids. The germline V gene has CDR1 WSHSY and CDR2 SAAADI.

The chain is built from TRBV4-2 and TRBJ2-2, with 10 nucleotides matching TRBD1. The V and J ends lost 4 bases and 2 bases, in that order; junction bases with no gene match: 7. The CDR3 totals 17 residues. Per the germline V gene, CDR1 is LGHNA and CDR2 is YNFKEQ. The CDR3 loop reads CASSPLGTGDNTGELFF. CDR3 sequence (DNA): TGTGCCAGCAGCCCGTTGGGGACAGGGGATAACACCGGGGAGCTGTTTTTT.

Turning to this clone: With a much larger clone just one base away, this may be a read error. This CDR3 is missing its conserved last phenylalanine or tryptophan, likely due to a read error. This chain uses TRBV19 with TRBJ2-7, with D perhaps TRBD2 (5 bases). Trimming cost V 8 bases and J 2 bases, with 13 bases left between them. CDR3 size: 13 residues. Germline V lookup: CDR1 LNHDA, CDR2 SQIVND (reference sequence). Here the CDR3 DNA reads TGTGCCAGTTCCCCCGGGGTACCCTACGAGCAGTACCTC. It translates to CASSPGVPYEQYL.

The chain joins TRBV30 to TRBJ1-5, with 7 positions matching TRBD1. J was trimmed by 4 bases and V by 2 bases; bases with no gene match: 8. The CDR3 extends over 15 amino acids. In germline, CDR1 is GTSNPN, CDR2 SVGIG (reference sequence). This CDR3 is CAWSPTGVGNQPQHF. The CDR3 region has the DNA TGTGCCTGGAGTCCTACAGGGGTGGGAAATCAGCCCCAGCATTTT.

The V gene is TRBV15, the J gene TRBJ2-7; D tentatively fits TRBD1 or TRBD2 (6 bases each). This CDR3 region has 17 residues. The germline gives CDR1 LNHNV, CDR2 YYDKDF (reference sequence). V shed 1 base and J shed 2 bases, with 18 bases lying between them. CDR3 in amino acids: CATSRGGWGATPYEQYF. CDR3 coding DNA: TGTGCCACCAGCAGAGGAGGATGGGGGGCGACTCCCTACGAGCAGTACTTC.

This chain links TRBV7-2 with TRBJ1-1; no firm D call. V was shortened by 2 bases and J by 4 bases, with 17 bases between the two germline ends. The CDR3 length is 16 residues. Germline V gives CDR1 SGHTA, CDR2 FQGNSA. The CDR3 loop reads CASSLRYDSLPTEAFF. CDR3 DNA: TGTGCCAGCAGCTTACGTTATGACTCCCTTCCCACTGAAGCTTTCTTT.

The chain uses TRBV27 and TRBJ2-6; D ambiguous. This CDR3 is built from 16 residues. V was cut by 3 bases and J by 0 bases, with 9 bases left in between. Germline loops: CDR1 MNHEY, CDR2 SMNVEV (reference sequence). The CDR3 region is CASSFGFLSGANVLTF. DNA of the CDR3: TGTGCCAGCAGTTTCGGATTCCTCTCTGGGGCCAACGTCCTGACTTTC.

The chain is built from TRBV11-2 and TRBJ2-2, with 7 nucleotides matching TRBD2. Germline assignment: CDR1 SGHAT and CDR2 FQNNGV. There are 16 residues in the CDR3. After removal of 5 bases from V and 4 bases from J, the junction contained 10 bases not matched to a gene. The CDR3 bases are TGTGCCAGCAGCCCCTTGACCGGGGGGTTCACCGGGGAGCTGTTTTTT. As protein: CASSPLTGGFTGELFF.

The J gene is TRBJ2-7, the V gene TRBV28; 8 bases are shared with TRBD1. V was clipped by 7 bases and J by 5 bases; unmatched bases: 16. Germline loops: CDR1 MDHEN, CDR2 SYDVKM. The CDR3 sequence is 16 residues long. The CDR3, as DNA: TGTGCCAGCACTGGACAGGGTAACCCTCGGTCCAACGAGCAGTACTTC. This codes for CASTGQGNPRSNEQYF.

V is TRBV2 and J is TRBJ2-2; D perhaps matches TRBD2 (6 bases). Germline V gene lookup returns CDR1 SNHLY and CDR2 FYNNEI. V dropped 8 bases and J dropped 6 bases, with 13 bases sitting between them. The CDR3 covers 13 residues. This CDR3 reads CASVREEAGELFF. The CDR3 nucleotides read TGTGCCAGCGTTAGGGAGGAAGCCGGGGAGCTGTTTTTT. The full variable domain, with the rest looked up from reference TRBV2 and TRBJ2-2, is EPEVTQTPSHQVTQMGQEVILRCVPISNHLYFYWYRQILGQKVEFLVSFYNNEISEKSEIFDDQFSVERPDGSNFTLKIRSTKLEDSAMYFCASVREEAGELFFGEGSRLTVL.

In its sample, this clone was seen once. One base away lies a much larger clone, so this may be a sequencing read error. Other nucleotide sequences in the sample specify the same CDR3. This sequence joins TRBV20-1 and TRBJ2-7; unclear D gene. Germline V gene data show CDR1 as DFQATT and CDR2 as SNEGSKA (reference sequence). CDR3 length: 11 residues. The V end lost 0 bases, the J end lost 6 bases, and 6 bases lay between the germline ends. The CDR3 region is CSARDPPEQYF. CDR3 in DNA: TGCAGTGCTAGAGATCCTCCCGAGCAGTACTTC.

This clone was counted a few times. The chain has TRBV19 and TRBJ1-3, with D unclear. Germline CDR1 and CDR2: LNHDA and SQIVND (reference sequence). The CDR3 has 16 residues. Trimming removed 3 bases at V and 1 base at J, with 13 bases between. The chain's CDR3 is CASSIGGLRSGNTIYF. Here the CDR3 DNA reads TGTGCCAGTAGTATCGGAGGCCTCCGGTCTGGAAACACCATATATTTT.

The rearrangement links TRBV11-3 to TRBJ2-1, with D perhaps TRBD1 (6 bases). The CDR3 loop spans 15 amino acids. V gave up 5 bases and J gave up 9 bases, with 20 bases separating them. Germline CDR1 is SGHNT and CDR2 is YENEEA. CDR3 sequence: CASSLGASGGGEQFF. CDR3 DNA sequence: TGTGCCAGCAGCCTAGGGGCTAGTGGGGGCGGTGAGCAGTTCTTC.

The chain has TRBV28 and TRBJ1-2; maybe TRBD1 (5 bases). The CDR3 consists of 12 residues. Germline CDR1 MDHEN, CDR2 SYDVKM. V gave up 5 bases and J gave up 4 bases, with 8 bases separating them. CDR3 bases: TGTGCCAGCAGTACAGGTTTCTATGGCTACACCTTC. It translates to CASSTGFYGYTF.

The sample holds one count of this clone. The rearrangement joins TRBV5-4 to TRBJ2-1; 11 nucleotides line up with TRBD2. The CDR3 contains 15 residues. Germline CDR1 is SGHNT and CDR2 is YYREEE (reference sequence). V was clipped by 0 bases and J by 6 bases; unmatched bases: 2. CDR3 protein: CASSLELAGVNEQFF. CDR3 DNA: TGTGCCAGCAGCTTGGAACTAGCGGGAGTCAATGAGCAGTTCTTC.

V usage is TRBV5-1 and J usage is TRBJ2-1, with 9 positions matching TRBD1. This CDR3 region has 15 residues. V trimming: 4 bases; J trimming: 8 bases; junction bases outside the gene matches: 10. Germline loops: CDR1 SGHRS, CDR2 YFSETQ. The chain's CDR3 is CASSTTGTGLYEQFF. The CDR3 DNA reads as TGCGCCAGCAGCACAACCGGGACAGGGCTTTATGAGCAGTTCTTC.